These 12 T cell receptor beta chains were all obtained from the same sample, sequenced in a study of T cell repertoires in cytomegalovirus infection. The antigens these receptors bind are not known. TCRdb analysed the reads with MiXCR anew, one entry per CDR3 protein. The sample has more than 75,000 distinct CDR3 sequences, about 29% seen once. The sequences come from CD8+ T cells from cultured PBMCs, collected from culture after CMV antigen stimulation. The receptors here all came from a human donor in good health (CMV status not recorded). Some clones in this sample may be carry-over from other donors' samples.

This clonotype was detected many times. The V call is TRBV19, the J call TRBJ2-6; D unclear. Germline V CDR1 and CDR2: LNHDA, SQIVND (reference sequence). The V end lost 1 base, the J end lost 2 bases, and 3 bases lay between the germline ends. This CDR3 has 14 amino acids. This chain's CDR3 is CASSIGTGANVLTF. CDR3 DNA: TGTGCCAGTAGTATAGGGACTGGGGCCAACGTCCTGACTTTC.

This clonotype was observed a few times. The CDR3 spells CASSLGLAGITDTQYF. CDR3 coding DNA: TGTGCCAGCAGTTTGGGACTAGCGGGGATCACAGATACGCAGTATTTT. The chain employs TRBV27 and TRBJ2-3; 13 bases match TRBD2. Losses at the gene ends were 3 bases for V and 2 bases for J; bases not matched to a gene: 2. CDR3 length: 16 amino acids. The germline V gene has CDR1 MNHEY and CDR2 SMNVEV (reference sequence).

The chain carries TRBV20-1 and TRBJ2-7; D is undetermined. There are 13 residues in the CDR3. Germline CDR1 DFQATT, CDR2 SNEGSKA (reference sequence). Trimming cost V 5 bases and J 3 bases, with 14 bases left between them. The CDR3 nucleotides read TGCAGTGCTCGGCCTTATTCGAGCTACGAGCAGTACTTC. Translated, it gives CSARPYSSYEQYF.

The genes are TRBV12-3 or TRBV12-4 and TRBJ1-3, with D uncertain. This CDR3 region has 15 residues. Trimming stripped 7 bases from V and 6 bases from J, with 19 bases between. CDR3 nucleotides: TGTGCCAGCACTCTGAGAGGGTCGGGTGAAAACACCATATATTTT. This sequence encodes CASTLRGSGENTIYF.

The genes are TRBV29-1 and TRBJ1-1, with a weak D call TRBD1 (6 bases). Trimming cost V 0 bases and J 7 bases, with 12 bases left between them. The CDR3 is 13 amino acids. Per the germline V gene, CDR1 is SQVTM and CDR2 is ANQGSEA. The CDR3 bases are TGCAGCGTTGAAGAGGACAGAGAATATGAAGCTTTCTTT. Translating gives CSVEEDREYEAFF.

The chain carries TRBV7-4 and TRBJ2-3, with no clear D. The germline V gene encodes CDR1 SGHVT and CDR2 SQSDAQ. CDR3 length: 13 residues. Trimming removed 3 bases at V and 4 bases at J, with 8 bases between. CDR3 DNA: TGTGCCAGCAGCTTTCTCCAGGCAGATACGCAGTATTTT. Amino acids: CASSFLQADTQYF.

The chain carries TRBV7-8 and TRBJ2-7; D may be TRBD1 or TRBD2 (5 bases each). This CDR3 is built from 13 residues. The germline V and J ends were trimmed by 5 bases and 3 bases, with 11 bases remaining between them. Germline V gives CDR1 SGHVS, CDR2 FQNEAQ. The CDR3 DNA sequence: TGTGCCAGCAGCCCACGGGACGGCTACGAGCAGTACTTC. This sequence encodes CASSPRDGYEQYF.

The rearrangement joins TRBV2 to TRBJ1-2; TRBD1 matches at 10 bases. The CDR3 contains 14 residues. Germline V gene sequence: CDR1 SNHLY, CDR2 FYNNEI. V lost 9 bases to trimming and J lost 4 bases; unmatched junction nucleotides: 8. CDR3 DNA sequence: TGTGCCAGACCCCCGCGGGACAGGGGCTATGGCTACACCTTC. This encodes CARPPRDRGYGYTF.

This clonotype was seen at least ten times. The rearrangement links TRBV7-9 to TRBJ2-1, with TRBD2 matching over 7 bases. Germline V gene sequence: CDR1 SEHNR, CDR2 FQNEAQ (reference sequence). V lost 11 bases and J lost 7; bases outside the gene matches: 14. The CDR3 runs 14 residues. The CDR3 DNA sequence: TGTGCCGGCCATCTTTGGGCGGGGGAAAATGAGCAGTTCTTC. Its protein product is CAGHLWAGENEQFF.

The chain recombines TRBV4-1 with TRBJ1-1, with TRBD1 as a possible D gene (5 bases). This CDR3 is built from 15 residues. V was cut by 1 base and J by 7 bases, with 16 bases left in between. Germline-derived CDR1 and CDR2 are MGHRA and YSYEKL. The CDR3 coding sequence is TGCGCCAGCAGCCAAGTCCAATATGGGGGGGATGAAGCTTTCTTT. Protein sequence: CASSQVQYGGDEAFF.

This clonotype was observed a handful of times. The chain uses TRBV7-9 and TRBJ2-3; the D is unclear. The V and J ends lost 5 bases and 0 bases respectively, with 15 bases between them. The CDR3 sequence is 16 residues long. Germline CDR1 SEHNR, CDR2 FQNEAQ (reference sequence). Here the CDR3 reads CASSPAGITSTDTQYF. The CDR3 region has the DNA TGTGCCAGCAGCCCAGCCGGCATCACTAGCACAGATACGCAGTATTTT.

This chain connects TRBV12-3 or TRBV12-4 to TRBJ1-4; D is ambiguous. There are 17 residues in the CDR3. V gave up 6 bases and J gave up 0 bases, with 17 bases separating them. The CDR3 spells CASSLDTFSATNEKLFF. The CDR3 nucleotides are TGTGCCAGCAGCCTAGACACCTTCTCTGCAACTAATGAAAAACTGTTTTTT.